This is a list of T cell receptor beta chains from one sample in a study of cytomegalovirus exposure and HLA in healthy donors. TCRdb's copy holds only in-frame clones and misses some; the assay was immunoSEQ multiplex PCR. The sample comprises roughly 110,000 clones, about four fifths of which are singletons, and around 3% rests with the top ten. Input material: PBMCs. The receptors here all came from a woman in her late teens or twenties in good health and CMV-seropositive. Both conserved end residues are part of each CDR3. A D gene is named only where the DNA matches it firmly. Some rows have no size entry. The others give once, few or many, or a class for an expanded clone.

>TRBJ2-1|.|TRBV5-1|TRBD1
TGCGCCAGCAGCTTGGGACAGGGGGTCTACAATGAGCAGTTCTTC
CASSLGQGVYNEQFF
>TRBJ2-1|.|TRBV5-8|TRBD1
TGTGCCAGCAGCCCCCGGGACAGGGGTAGGAATGAGCAGTTCTTC
CASSPRDRGRNEQFF
>TRBJ2-5|.|TRBV5-1|TRBD1
TGCGCCAGCAGCTTACAGGGGGCAGAGACCCAGTACTTC
CASSLQGAETQYF
>TRBJ2-3|.|TRBV10-1|TRBD2
TGCGCCAGCGGGTGGGTAACTAGCGGGAGGGCCGACACAGATACGCAGTATTTT
CASGWVTSGRADTDTQYF
>TRBJ1-1|few|TRBV5-4|TRBD1
TGTGCCAGCAGCCGGGACAGGTCTCCGTATGCTTTCTTT
CASSRDRSPYAFF
>TRBJ2-3|.|TRBV11-2|TRBD2
TGTGCCAGCAGCTTACTGAGCGGGAGGTTGAAAGATACGCAGTATTTT
CASSLLSGRLKDTQYF
>TRBJ1-5|.|TRBV11-2|.
TGTGCCAGCAGCTTCGCGACAGGTGGGGGTCAGCCCCAGCATTTT
CASSFATGGGQPQHF
>TRBJ1-1|.|TRBV27|.
TGTGCCAGCAGTTTAAATTCGGACATCGGGAACACTGAAGCTTTCTTT
CASSLNSDIGNTEAFF
>TRBJ2-7|.|TRBV5-1|.
TGCGCCAGCAGCTTGGCCGGGGGGCGGAGGCTGAACGAGCAGTACTTC
CASSLAGGRRLNEQYF
>TRBJ2-2|few|TRBV9|TRBD2
TGTGCCAGCAGTCCCAGCGGGAGCCGCACCGGGGAGCTGTTTTTT
CASSPSGSRTGELFF
>TRBJ2-7|.|TRBV5-1|.
TGCGCCAGCAGCCCCTCCCCCAGGGTCGAGCAGTACTTC
CASSPSPRVEQYF
>TRBJ1-4|.|TRBV27|.
TGTGCCAGCAGTCTACTCCCGGCGGCTTCTAATGAAAAACTGTTTTTT
CASSLLPAASNEKLFF
>TRBJ2-1|.|TRBV7-9|.
TGTGCCAGCAGCTTAGCGAGGTTCTTCTCCTACAATGAGCAGTTCTTC
CASSLARFFSYNEQFF
>TRBJ2-1|.|TRBV29-1|.
TGCAGCGTAACCCGTCGTGGGAGGGGGAATGAGCAGTTCTTC
CSVTRRGRGNEQFF
>TRBJ1-4|few|TRBV5-1|TRBD1
TGCGCCAGCAACCCGTCGACAGGGGATCATGAAAAACTGTTTTTT
CASNPSTGDHEKLFF
>TRBJ2-7|.|TRBV6-1|.
TGTGCCAGCAGTGAAAGCGGGCCCTACGAGCAGTACTTC
CASSESGPYEQYF
>TRBJ2-7|.|TRBV14|TRBD1
TGTGCCAGCAGCCAAAGGACAGGGATGTACGAGCAGTACTTC
CASSQRTGMYEQYF
>TRBJ2-7|few|TRBV6-4|.
TGTGCCAGCACGGGCGGGGCGCGGGAGCAGTACTTC
CASTGGAREQYF
>TRBJ2-7|.|TRBV13|TRBD1
TGTGCCAGCAGCTTAGGGACAGGGGGCGAGCAGTACTTC
CASSLGTGGEQYF
>TRBJ2-7|.|TRBV5-1|TRBD1
TGCGCCAGCAGCTTGGGAGGGACAGGGCACGAGCAGTACTTC
CASSLGGTGHEQYF
>TRBJ2-2|.|TRBV27|TRBD1
TGTGCCAGCAGTGGAGACATACAGGGGGCAACCGGGGAGCTGTTTTTT
CASSGDIQGATGELFF
>TRBJ2-3|few|TRBV5-4|.
TGTGCCAGCGGGCAGGGGACAGATACGCAGTATTTT
CASGQGTDTQYF
>TRBJ1-3|few|TRBV9|.
TGTGCCAGCAGCGTAGGGGTCTCGGGAGACTCTGGAAACACCATATATTTT
CASSVGVSGDSGNTIYF
>TRBJ2-1|.|TRBV4-1|TRBD2
TGCGCCAGCAGCCAAGTTTTGGGACTAGCGGAAAAATACAATGAGCAGTTCTTC
CASSQVLGLAEKYNEQFF
>TRBJ2-3|.|TRBV10-3|TRBD2
TGTGCCATCAGTGACGGGCTAGCGGTCACAGATACGCAGTATTTT
CAISDGLAVTDTQYF
>TRBJ2-7|.|TRBV6-1|.
TGTGCCAGCAGTGGAAACAGGGTACGGCACTTC
CASSGNRVRHF
>TRBJ1-2|.|TRBV11-2|.
TGTGCCAGCAGCTTAGATCAGGGGAGCTATGGCTACACCTTC
CASSLDQGSYGYTF
>TRBJ2-7|.|TRBV7-2|.
TGTGCCAGCAGCTTAGGGTCAGGGACCTACGAGCAGTACTTC
CASSLGSGTYEQYF
>TRBJ1-5|.|TRBV5-1|.
TGCGCCAGCAGCCTGACAGGTAATAGCAATCAGCCCCAGCATTTT
CASSLTGNSNQPQHF
>TRBJ2-3|once|TRBV27|TRBD2
TGTGCCAGCAGGGGGCTAGCGGTCCTAGATACGCAGTATTTT
CASRGLAVLDTQYF
>TRBJ1-1|.|TRBV30|.
TGTGCCTGGAGCAGGGAACTGCGCATGAACACTGAAGCTTTCTTT
CAWSRELRMNTEAFF
>TRBJ1-1|once|TRBV30|.
TGTGCCTGGAGTTCTAGGTTGTACACTGAAGCTTTCTTT
CAWSSRLYTEAFF
>TRBJ1-2|.|TRBV30|.
TGTGCCTGGGGGGCCGGGGGAGCCTATGGCTACACCTTC
CAWGAGGAYGYTF
>TRBJ2-3|.|TRBV2|.
TGTGCCAGCAATTGGGCCTCACAGGGAGATACGCAGTATTTT
CASNWASQGDTQYF
>TRBJ2-7|.|TRBV11-2|.
TGTGCCAGCAGCCAACCCCCATGGGTTAGGGGCCACGAGCAGTACTTC
CASSQPPWVRGHEQYF
>TRBJ2-5|.|TRBV6-5|.
TGTGCCAGCAGTTACTCGAAGTGGAGGGAAGAGACCCAGTACTTC
CASSYSKWREETQYF
>TRBJ1-1|.|TRBV19|.
TGTGCCAGTAACTCGGACAGGAACACTGAAGCTTTCTTT
CASNSDRNTEAFF
>TRBJ2-5|once|TRBV4-2|TRBD2
TGTGTCAGCAGCCAAGATCTACTAGCGGGAGTGTCGCCGACCCAGTACTTC
CVSSQDLLAGVSPTQYF
>TRBJ1-2|.|TRBV6-1|.
TGTGCCGTCCAAACGCAGGGCTACTATGGCTACACCTTC
CAVQTQGYYGYTF
>TRBJ2-1|few|TRBV19|TRBD1
TGTGCCACCGCCGTCGGACAGGGCAGCTACAATGAGCAGTTCTTC
CATAVGQGSYNEQFF
>TRBJ1-3|.|TRBV6-1|TRBD1
TGTGCCAGCAGCAGGACAGGGGATGGGAACACCATATATTTT
CASSRTGDGNTIYF
>TRBJ2-3|.|TRBV5-4|.
TGTGCCAGCAGCTTGTTGGCCCGCACAGATACGCAGTATTTT
CASSLLARTDTQYF
>TRBJ2-1|.|TRBV27|.
TGTGCCAGCAGTCCCGAGGCGGACTATCATTACAATGAGCAGTTCTTC
CASSPEADYHYNEQFF
>TRBJ1-2|.|TRBV6-5|.
TGTGCCAGCAGGACTTCCTCGGCCGGGAACTATGGCTACACCTTC
CASRTSSAGNYGYTF
>TRBJ2-5|.|TRBV11-2|TRBD2
TGTGCCAGCAGCTTAGATAGCGGGGTTCAAGAGACCCAGTACTTC
CASSLDSGVQETQYF
>TRBJ2-7|.|TRBV4-1|TRBD1
TGCGCCAGCAGCCAGAAGGACACGGGGACAGTCTACGAGCAGTACTTC
CASSQKDTGTVYEQYF
>TRBJ1-2|few|TRBV4-1|.
TGCGCCAGCACCCACTTGGTACAGAACTATGGCTACACCTTC
CASTHLVQNYGYTF
>TRBJ2-5|.|TRBV30|TRBD1
TGTGCCTGGAGTGGAGGTTGGACAGGAGAGACCCAGTACTTC
CAWSGGWTGETQYF
>TRBJ1-1|.|TRBV5-6|.
TGTGCCAGCAGCCTGTACTCCTACTACTACACTGAAGCTTTCTTT
CASSLYSYYYTEAFF
>TRBJ2-2|.|TRBV5-6|.
TGTGCCAGCAGCCGCTGGTCAGGGGCGGACACCGGGGAGCTGTTTTTT
CASSRWSGADTGELFF
>TRBJ1-2|.|TRBV27|TRBD1
TGTGCCAGCAGAGCCAACCGACAGGGAGGCGGCTACACCTTC
CASRANRQGGGYTF
>TRBJ2-7|.|TRBV5-1|TRBD1
TGCGCCAGCAGCTTCCGCCCCGGGACAGGGTCCCCCTACGAGCAGTACTTC
CASSFRPGTGSPYEQYF
>TRBJ1-5|.|TRBV6-6|.
TGTGCCAGCAGGAAGGGACTGGATAGCAATCAGCCCCAGCATTTT
CASRKGLDSNQPQHF
>TRBJ2-7|.|TRBV4-1|TRBD2
TGCGCCAGCAGGAATCCTCTAGCGGGGCTCTACGAGCAGTACTTC
CASRNPLAGLYEQYF
>TRBJ2-1|once|TRBV9|TRBD2
TGTGCCAGCAGCCCTAGCGGGTATCACAATGAGCAGTTCTTC
CASSPSGYHNEQFF
>TRBJ2-7|.|TRBV5-1|.
TGCGCCAGCAGCTTGGAAGCTGGTCGGCAGGACTTGTACTTC
CASSLEAGRQDLYF